This T cell receptor beta chain comes out of a study of metastatic and nonmetastatic thyroid tumors. Notes on the study in general: When malignant thyroid tumors were compared with benign nodules, TCR beta diversity was reportedly significantly higher in the malignant tumors. This held in both blood and tumor samples.

There are a few counts of this clone. Its antigen remains unidentified. Germline CDR1 reads SNHLY; CDR2 reads FYNNEI. The CDR3 extends over 14 amino acids. V gave up 9 bases and J gave up 2 bases, with 16 bases separating them. As originally analysed: What underpinned the distant-metastasis classifier for papillary thyroid cancer was the set of CDR3 differences across clinicopathological groups. TCRdb re-called the PCR reads via MiXCR. TCRdb, not the original authors, processed these V and J calls. The sample consists of approximately 21,000 clones, 23% of them appearing once. Nobody among the patients had been given any treatment before thyroid surgery.

This receptor was taken from a male donor with papillary thyroid cancer or a benign thyroid nodule (not recorded which). Some clones in this sample may be carry-over from other donors' samples. This chain joins TRBV2 and TRBJ1-2, with D perhaps TRBD1 (5 bases). The sequenced sample consisted of blood. The CDR3 region is CASYHNRDNYGYTF. CDR3 DNA: TGTGCCAGTTATCATAATCGGGACAACTATGGCTACACCTTC.